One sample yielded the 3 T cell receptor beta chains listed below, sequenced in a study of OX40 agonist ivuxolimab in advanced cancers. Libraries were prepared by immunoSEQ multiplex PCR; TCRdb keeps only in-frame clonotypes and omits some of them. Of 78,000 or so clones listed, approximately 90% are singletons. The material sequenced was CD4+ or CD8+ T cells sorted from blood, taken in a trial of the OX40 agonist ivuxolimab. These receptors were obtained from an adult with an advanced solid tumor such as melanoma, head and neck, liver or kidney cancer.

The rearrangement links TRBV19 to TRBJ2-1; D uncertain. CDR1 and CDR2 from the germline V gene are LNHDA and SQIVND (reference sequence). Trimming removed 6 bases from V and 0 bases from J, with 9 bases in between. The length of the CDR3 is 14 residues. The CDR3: CASRSLSSYNEQFF. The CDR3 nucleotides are TGTGCCAGTAGAAGTTTGAGCTCCTACAATGAGCAGTTCTTC.

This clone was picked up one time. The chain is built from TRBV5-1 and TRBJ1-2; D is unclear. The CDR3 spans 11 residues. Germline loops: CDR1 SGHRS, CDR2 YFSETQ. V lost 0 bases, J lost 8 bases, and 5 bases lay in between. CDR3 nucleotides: TGCGCCAGCAGCTTGGGTGTAGGCTACACCTTC. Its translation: CASSLGVGYTF. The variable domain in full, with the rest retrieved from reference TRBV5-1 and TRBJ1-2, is KAGVTQTPRYLIKTRGQQVTLSCSPISGHRSVSWYQQTPGQGLQFLFEYFSETQRNKGNFPGRFSGRQFSNSRSEMNVSTLELGDSALYLCASSLGVGYTFGSGTRLTVV.

The chain's CDR3 is CASSFRDTPPGELFF. CDR3 DNA: TGTGCCAGCAGCTTCCGGGACACCCCGCCCGGGGAGCTGTTTTTT. The chain employs TRBV7-9 and TRBJ2-2, with D possibly matching TRBD1 (6 bases). The CDR3 consists of 15 residues. CDR1 is SEHNR, CDR2 FQNEAQ, per germline (reference sequence). The germline V and J ends were trimmed by 3 bases and 6 bases, with 14 bases remaining between them.